These 24 T cell receptor beta chains originate from one sample sequenced in a study of CD8+CD57+ T cells in acquired aplastic anemia (dated by TCRdb to between 2018 and 2020). The sequencer listed for this sample is Illumina HiSeq 2000. Genomic DNA served as template for TCR beta VDJ combination and CDR3 sequence profiling. TCRdb passed the public sequencing reads through fastp at Q25 and MiXCR, retaining productive beta sequences. Each CDR3 protein appears once, grouped with its most common genes and DNA. Here the sample has about half a million distinct CDR3 sequences; about a third occur a single time. The ten largest make up under 0.95% of the sample. Flow cytometry had shown CD8+CD57+ cell expansion in the patients selected for sequencing. The sequenced sample was sorted CD4+, CD8+, or CD8+CD57+ T cells (not recorded which) from PBMCs. These receptors were taken from a human donor with aplastic anemia.

At least ten counts were recorded for this clonotype. The chain combines TRBV7-2 with TRBJ1-5; no firm D call. Between the trimmed V and J ends, which lost 5 bases and 1 base, there was a span of 12 bases. This CDR3 has 15 residues. The germline gives CDR1 SGHTA, CDR2 FQGNSA. CDR3 DNA: TGTGCCAGCAGCCTCGGGCCGGGAAGCAATCAGCCCCAGCATTTT. This encodes CASSLGPGSNQPQHF.

On this clonotype itself: This clone may be a read error of a much larger clone one base away. V usage is TRBV10-3 and J usage is TRBJ2-7; tentatively, D is TRBD2 (7 bases). The CDR3 covers 13 residues. Germline CDR1 reads ENHRY; CDR2 reads SYGVKD. Here the CDR3 reads CASSETGRGEQYF. The CDR3 bases are TGTGCCAGCAGTGAAACAGGGAGGGGCGAGCAGTACTTC.

The genes are TRBV25-1 and TRBJ2-1; 11 bases line up with TRBD2. CDR1 is MGHDK and CDR2 is SYGVNS in the germline V gene. This CDR3 comprises 15 residues. Germline trimming cut 6 bases from V and 5 bases from J; bases unmatched to any gene: 6. CDR3 sequence: CASSFASGGNNEQFF. DNA for the CDR3: TGTGCCAGCAGCTTCGCTAGCGGGGGGAACAATGAGCAGTTCTTC.

This clonotype has only a few counts. The chain carries TRBV10-3 and TRBJ1-6; D gene ambiguous. V was trimmed by 2 bases and J by 10 bases, leaving 12 bases between them. Germline V gene sequence: CDR1 ENHRY, CDR2 SYGVKD. The CDR3 sequence is 14 residues long. Written as DNA, the CDR3 is TGTGCCATCAGTGAGGGTGGTAAGGACTCACCCCTCCACTTT. It specifies CAISEGGKDSPLHF.

This chain uses TRBV30 with TRBJ1-2; the match to TRBD1 covers 8 bases. CDR1 and CDR2 (germline): GTSNPN, SVGIG (reference sequence). V gave up 8 bases and J gave up 8 bases; unmatched junction bases: 13. The CDR3 has 13 residues. The CDR3 sequence: CAQKVSGGTGYTF. DNA for the CDR3: TGTGCCCAGAAGGTGTCAGGGGGCACGGGCTACACCTTC. Full variable domain (rest looked up from reference TRBV30 and TRBJ1-2): SQTIHQWPATLVQPVGSPLSLECTVEGTSNPNLYWYRQAAGRGLQLLFYSVGIGQISSEVPQNLSASRPQDRQFILSSKKLLLSDSGFYLCAQKVSGGTGYTFGSGTRLTVV.

The V gene is TRBV11-2, the J gene TRBJ2-3, with D possibly TRBD1 on 6 matching bases. The CDR3 contains 16 residues. The germline V and J ends were trimmed by 1 base and 4 bases, with 15 bases remaining between them. Germline values: CDR1 SGHAT, CDR2 FQNNGV. The CDR3 DNA follows: TGTGCCAGCAGCTTAGTTGGCAGGGGTATACCAGATACGCAGTATTTT. Its protein product is CASSLVGRGIPDTQYF.

Here the CDR3 reads CASSTARTEAFF. In DNA, the CDR3 is TGTGCCAGTAGTACCGCACGGACTGAAGCTTTCTTT. This chain links TRBV19 with TRBJ1-1, with no clear D. The CDR3 runs to 12 residues. Trimming shortened V by 4 bases and J by 5 bases, and 8 bases separated the two germline ends. Germline V gene data show CDR1 as LNHDA and CDR2 as SQIVND (reference sequence).

This clonotype was observed at least ten times. This chain uses TRBV24-1 with TRBJ1-2; TRBD1 might be the D (5 bases). The CDR3 has 11 amino acids. The V end was cut by 4 bases, the J end by 7 bases, with 6 bases between. In germline, CDR1 is KGHDR, CDR2 SFDVKD. The CDR3 nucleotides are TGTGCCACCAGTGAGGGGCCTGGCTACACCTTC. It encodes CATSEGPGYTF.

This clonotype has just a few counts. Written as DNA, the CDR3 is TGCAGTGCTCCAAGGGACAGGAGGAACACTGAAGCTTTCTTT. This gives the protein CSAPRDRRNTEAFF. The chain recombines TRBV20-1 with TRBJ1-1; the match to TRBD1 covers 8 bases. The CDR3 is 14 residues long. V shed 5 bases, J shed 1 base, and the junction held 6 bases outside the gene matches. Germline assignment: CDR1 DFQATT and CDR2 SNEGSKA (reference sequence).

The chain uses TRBV6-5 and TRBJ1-5, with D unclear. V was cut by 0 bases and J by 2 bases, with 11 bases left in between. CDR1 and CDR2 (germline): MNHEY, SVGAGI. The CDR3 extends over 16 amino acids. The CDR3 DNA reads as TGTGCCAGCAGTTACTCGGAGCAGTACGGCAATCAGCCCCAGCATTTT. Its protein product is CASSYSEQYGNQPQHF.

As for this clonotype: The CDR3 does not close with the conserved phenylalanine or tryptophan, likely indicating a read error. The rearrangement links TRBV12-3 or TRBV12-4 to TRBJ1-1; D call uncertain. The V end lost 3 bases, the J end lost 10 bases, and 9 bases lay between the germline ends. The CDR3 covers 11 residues. CDR3 nucleotides: TGTGCCAGCAGTTTGAATCGTCGAGCTTTCTCT. This translates into CASSLNRRAFS.

This clonotype has ten or more counts. The gene calls are TRBV20-1 and TRBJ1-5; D not certain. The CDR3 loop spans 12 amino acids. Germline-derived CDR1 and CDR2 are DFQATT and SNEGSKA (reference sequence). Between the trimmed V and J ends, which lost 3 bases and 4 bases, there was a span of 7 bases. The CDR3 DNA reads TGCAGTGCTAGTGGGAAGAATCAGCCCCAGCATTTT. Protein sequence: CSASGKNQPQHF.

This chain uses TRBV11-1 with TRBJ1-1; 9 bases map to TRBD1. The CDR3 length is 16 residues. V lost 3 bases, J lost 1 base, and 6 bases stayed unmatched. CDR1 and CDR2 (germline): SGHAT, FQDESV (reference sequence). CDR3 sequence (DNA): TGTGCCAGCAGCTTTCCACGGGACAGGGCGAACACTGAAGCTTTCTTT. Amino acids: CASSFPRDRANTEAFF.

The chain recombines TRBV9 with TRBJ1-2, with TRBD1 as a possible D gene (6 bases). Trimming removed 4 bases at V and 4 bases at J, with 14 bases between. The CDR3 extends over 14 amino acids. The germline V gene encodes CDR1 SGDLS and CDR2 YYNGEE. CDR3 loop: CASSPSRDTYGYTF. CDR3 DNA: TGTGCCAGCAGCCCGTCCCGGGACACCTATGGCTACACCTTC.

The chain recombines TRBV30 with TRBJ1-2; 10 bases match TRBD1. With 1 base clipped from V and 5 bases from J, the junction kept 1 base outside the gene matches. In germline, CDR1 is GTSNPN, CDR2 SVGIG (reference sequence). The CDR3 covers 13 residues. The DNA of the CDR3 is TGTGCCTGGAGTGGGGACAGGGGATATGGCTACACCTTC. Protein: CAWSGDRGYGYTF. Full variable domain (rest looked up from reference TRBV30 and TRBJ1-2): SQTIHQWPATLVQPVGSPLSLECTVEGTSNPNLYWYRQAAGRGLQLLFYSVGIGQISSEVPQNLSASRPQDRQFILSSKKLLLSDSGFYLCAWSGDRGYGYTFGSGTRLTVV.

The chain uses TRBV19 and TRBJ1-3, with D hard to call. Germline assignment: CDR1 LNHDA and CDR2 SQIVND (reference sequence). Between the trimmed V and J ends, which lost 5 bases and 3 bases, there was a span of 20 bases. The CDR3 has 17 amino acids. The CDR3: CASSLGRTPALGNTIYF. The CDR3 DNA sequence: TGTGCCAGTAGTCTAGGAAGAACTCCCGCTCTTGGAAACACCATATATTTT.

This clonotype was counted at least ten times. This rearrangement joins TRBV20-1 to TRBJ2-1; unclear D gene. This CDR3 region has 13 residues. The ends were cut back, 7 bases at V and 0 bases at J, with 10 bases in the middle. Per germline, CDR1 DFQATT and CDR2 SNEGSKA (reference sequence). In nucleotides, the CDR3 is TGCAGTGTTAGCCTTAGCTCCTACAATGAGCAGTTCTTC. Translated, it gives CSVSLSSYNEQFF.

The table lists this clonotype with many counts. The chain is built from TRBV20-1 and TRBJ1-5; D not resolved. There are 13 residues in the CDR3. In germline, CDR1 is DFQATT, CDR2 SNEGSKA (reference sequence). V was clipped by 2 bases and J by 5 bases, with 10 bases between them. The CDR3 sequence is CSARFSTDQPQHF. The CDR3 nucleotides are TGCAGTGCTAGATTCTCGACCGATCAGCCCCAGCATTTT.

The rearrangement links TRBV5-1 to TRBJ2-5; tentatively, D is TRBD1 or TRBD2 (5 bases each). CDR1 and CDR2 from the germline V gene are SGHRS and YFSETQ. This CDR3 contains 15 residues. V lost 4 bases to trimming and J lost 2 bases, with 15 bases between them. The CDR3 spells CASSLTGTYQETQYF. The CDR3 DNA reads as TGCGCCAGCAGCCTAACCGGGACGTATCAAGAGACCCAGTACTTC.

The rearrangement uses TRBV7-9 and TRBJ1-4; 9 bases agree with TRBD1. V trimming: 4 bases; J trimming: 8 bases; junction bases outside the gene matches: 8. There are 15 residues in the CDR3. CDR1 and CDR2 (germline): SEHNR, FQNEAQ (reference sequence). The CDR3 here is CASSSRDRALEKLFF. The DNA for the CDR3 is TGTGCCAGCAGCTCCCGGGACAGGGCCCTCGAAAAACTGTTTTTT.

This clonotype was recorded a few times. This chain uses TRBV20-1 with TRBJ2-1, with D unresolved. The CDR3 contains 13 residues. V was clipped by 3 bases and J by 6 bases, with 12 bases between them. Germline-derived CDR1 and CDR2 are DFQATT and SNEGSKA (reference sequence). In DNA, the CDR3 is TGCAGTGCTAGTCAAATAGTTCTCAATGAGCAGTTCTTC. Translation gives CSASQIVLNEQFF.

This chain uses TRBV19 with TRBJ2-5, with TRBD1 matching over 7 bases. The CDR3 runs to 14 residues. The germline gives CDR1 LNHDA, CDR2 SQIVND (reference sequence). V dropped 5 bases and J dropped 7; count of bases not matched to a gene: 10. DNA for the CDR3: TGTGCCAGTAGTGAGGGGGCTCGGGGAGCGACCCAGTACTTC. Translated: CASSEGARGATQYF. Full variable domain (outside the CDR3, taken from reference TRBV19 and TRBJ2-5): DGGITQSPKYLFRKEGQNVTLSCEQNLNHDAMYWYRQDPGQGLRLIYYSQIVNDFQKGDIAEGYSVSREKKESFPLTVTSAQKNPTAFYLCASSEGARGATQYFGPGTRLLVL.

The rearrangement joins TRBV11-2 to TRBJ1-3; D remains unclear. The length of the CDR3 is 16 residues. V was pared by 1 base and J by 0 bases, with 10 bases between. From germline, CDR1 is SGHAT and CDR2 FQNNGV. CDR3 sequence (DNA): TGTGCCAGCAGCTTAGGCAGGAATCCCTCTGGAAACACCATATATTTT. It is translated as CASSLGRNPSGNTIYF.

This clonotype was seen many times. This chain joins TRBV20-1 and TRBJ1-6; possible D gene TRBD1, 6 bases. CDR3 length: 15 amino acids. V lost 0 bases to trimming and J lost 2 bases, with 8 bases between them. Germline CDR1 is DFQATT and CDR2 is SNEGSKA (reference sequence). The CDR3 reads CSARDQGTYNSPLHF. CDR3 coding DNA: TGCAGTGCTAGAGATCAGGGGACCTATAATTCACCCCTCCACTTT.